The 27 T cell receptor beta chains below come from one sample, sequenced in a study of human T cells and chemical hapten exposure. Time point: pre-sensitization, week 0. Indicated treatment: therapeutic diphenylcyclopropenone sensitization with weekly scalp DPC. TCRdb passed the RACE reads through MiXCR, listing each CDR3 protein once. This sample carries 380,000 or so distinct CDR3 sequences, 4.5% to 7% of them seen once, and the ten largest clones take roughly 8.2%. This specimen was whole blood, taken in connection with sensitization to the hapten diphenylcyclopropenone (DPC). The source of these receptors is a woman aged 18-30 years with alopecia areata. Some clones in this sample may be carry-over from other donors' samples.

This clonotype was picked up a small number of times. This chain joins TRBV6-6 and TRBJ1-4; 10 positions agree with TRBD1. Germline V CDR1 and CDR2: MNHNY, SVGAGI (reference sequence). There are 14 residues in the CDR3. V trimming: 6 bases; J trimming: 6 bases; junction bases outside the gene matches: 4. CDR3 loop: CASRIGTGDEKLFF. CDR3 DNA sequence: TGTGCCAGCAGGATCGGGACAGGGGATGAAAAACTGTTTTTT.

This clonotype was detected only a few times. The chain combines TRBV4-3 with TRBJ2-1; maybe TRBD2 (6 bases). In germline, CDR1 is LGHNA, CDR2 YSLEER. The CDR3 has 19 amino acids. V lost 0 bases and J 0 bases, leaving 18 bases between the germline ends. The CDR3 is CASSQDLAGYLGSYNEQFF. The CDR3 DNA sequence: TGCGCCAGCAGCCAAGATCTCGCGGGGTATCTAGGCTCCTACAATGAGCAGTTCTTC.

This clonotype was observed a few times. The V and J genes are TRBV7-2 and TRBJ2-3, with unresolved D. CDR1 SGHTA and CDR2 FQGNSA come from the germline V gene. This CDR3 is built from 10 residues. The V end was cut by 7 bases, the J end by 5 bases, with 4 bases between. CDR3 amino acids: CASMRDTQYF. The CDR3 DNA reads TGTGCCAGCATGCGAGATACGCAGTATTTT.

The V and J genes are TRBV18 and TRBJ2-7; 9 nucleotides align to TRBD1. The length of the CDR3 is 16 residues. Germline assignment: CDR1 KGHSH and CDR2 LQKENI. With V trimmed by 0 bases and J by 6 bases, 9 bases remained unmatched. DNA for the CDR3: TGTGCCAGCTCACCACCGTTTAGGGACAGGGTCTCCGAGCAGTACTTC. It is translated as CASSPPFRDRVSEQYF. Based on the CDR3 plus reference TRBV18 and TRBJ2-7, the full variable domain is NAGVMQNPRHLVRRRGQEARLRCSPMKGHSHVYWYRQLPEEGLKFMVYLQKENIIDESGMPKERFSAEFPKEGPSILRIQQVVRGDSAAYFCASSPPFRDRVSEQYFGPGTRLTVT.

This chain joins TRBV11-3 and TRBJ2-1; 8 bases are shared with TRBD2. Per germline, CDR1 SGHNT and CDR2 YENEEA. V shed 3 bases and J 4 bases; nucleotides not matched to a gene: 5. The CDR3 consists of 15 residues. DNA of the CDR3: TGTGCCAGCAGCTTCGGACTAGCTTCGTACAATGAGCAGTTCTTC. It yields the protein CASSFGLASYNEQFF.

Ten or more counts support this clonotype. The genes are TRBV6-5 and TRBJ1-5; TRBD1 is a possible D gene (6 bases). V was trimmed by 5 bases and J by 7 bases, leaving 18 bases between them. Germline V gene data show CDR1 as MNHEY and CDR2 as SVGAGI. The CDR3 loop spans 15 amino acids. DNA for the CDR3: TGTGCCAGCAGTGCAGGGGCCAGCCTAGGGCAGCCCCAGCATTTT. This gives the protein CASSAGASLGQPQHF.

Ten or more counts support this clonotype. The chain joins TRBV5-1 to TRBJ1-6; D ambiguous. V lost 5 bases to trimming and J lost 7 bases, with 10 bases between them. Germline V gene sequence: CDR1 SGHRS, CDR2 YFSETQ. The CDR3 sequence is 13 residues long. The CDR3 region has the DNA TGCGCCAGCAGACCCACAGAGAATTCACCCCTCCACTTT. Its protein product is CASRPTENSPLHF.

With regard to this clonotype: Being one base from a much bigger clone, this may be a read error. The rearrangement joins TRBV4-1 to TRBJ1-5; TRBD1 matches 7 bases. The CDR3 contains 15 residues. The J segment lost 5 bases and the V segment lost 1 base, leaving 5 bases of the junction unmatched. Germline V gene lookup returns CDR1 MGHRA and CDR2 YSYEKL. The DNA for the CDR3 is TGCGCCAGCAGCCAAGCCGGGACAGAGTATCAGCCCCAGCATTTT. Amino acids: CASSQAGTEYQPQHF.

This clonotype was seen a handful of times. The V gene is TRBV4-3, the J gene TRBJ2-7; 8 positions agree with TRBD1. The CDR3 is made up of 18 amino acids. Germline V gives CDR1 LGHNA, CDR2 YSLEER. With 1 base clipped from V and 3 bases from J, the junction kept 14 bases outside the gene matches. CDR3 sequence: CASSQGPSGTGFYYEQYF. CDR3 in DNA: TGCGCCAGCAGCCAAGGCCCCTCCGGGACAGGCTTCTACTACGAGCAGTACTTC.

The table lists this clonotype with a few counts. The V and J genes are TRBV11-2 and TRBJ2-7; weak D call: TRBD1 (5 bases). CDR3 length: 15 amino acids. The ends were cut back, 1 base at V and 1 base at J, with 11 bases in the middle. CDR1 is SGHAT, CDR2 FQNNGV, per germline. The CDR3 DNA follows: TGTGCCAGCAGCTTAGGGGGCATCACATCCTACGAGCAGTACTTC. This codes for CASSLGGITSYEQYF.

This clonotype was recorded at least ten times. The gene calls are TRBV2 and TRBJ2-7; no definite D call. Germline CDR1 SNHLY, CDR2 FYNNEI. The germline V and J ends were trimmed by 7 bases and 0 bases, with 13 bases remaining between them. This CDR3 has 14 residues. The CDR3 DNA sequence: TGTGCCAGCATAGGACCCACGGACTCCTACGAGCAGTACTTC. The encoded protein is CASIGPTDSYEQYF.

This clonotype was counted ten times or more. V and J are TRBV5-4 and TRBJ1-1, with D uncertain. V dropped 4 bases and J dropped 1 base, with 14 bases sitting between them. The CDR3 length is 15 residues. Germline CDR1 SGHNT, CDR2 YYREEE (reference sequence). CDR3 sequence: CASSPLGSKNTEAFF. The CDR3, as DNA: TGTGCCAGCAGCCCACTAGGCAGCAAGAACACTGAAGCTTTCTTT.

The rearrangement links TRBV12-5 to TRBJ2-3, with unresolved D. This CDR3 has 12 residues. V was pared by 7 bases and J by 7 bases, with 12 bases between. CDR1 is LGHNT and CDR2 is FRNRAP in the germline V gene. The CDR3 is CASAILANTQYF. The CDR3 nucleotides are TGTGCTAGTGCTATTCTTGCCAATACGCAGTATTTT. The full variable domain, its missing parts supplied by reference TRBV12-5 and TRBJ2-3, is DARVTQTPRHKVTEMGQEVTMRCQPILGHNTVFWYRQTMMQGLELLAYFRNRAPLDDSGMPKDRFSAEMPDATLATLKIQPSEPRDSAVYFCASAILANTQYFGPGTRLTVL.

This chain uses TRBV6-2 or TRBV6-3 with TRBJ1-1, with D unresolved. Germline V gene data show CDR1 as MNHEY and CDR2 as SVGEGT. Trimming cost V 6 bases and J 6 bases, with 17 bases left between them. CDR3 length: 14 residues. Written as DNA, the CDR3 is TGTGCCAGCAGACCACAAGTGGGAGGATCTGAAGCTTTCTTT. Its translation is CASRPQVGGSEAFF.

This clonotype was seen repeatedly, ten times or more. The chain uses TRBV7-2 and TRBJ1-2, with TRBD1 as a possible D gene (5 bases). Germline CDR1 and CDR2: SGHTA and FQGNSA. The CDR3 is 13 residues long. V was pared by 6 bases and J by 3 bases, with 11 bases between. In DNA form, the CDR3 reads TGTGCCAGCAGTCAATGGGGGGACTATGGCTACACCTTC. As protein: CASSQWGDYGYTF.

This clonotype turned up a few times. The chain is built from TRBV6-5 and TRBJ1-3, with D perhaps matching TRBD1 (6 bases). CDR3 length: 15 residues. CDR1 and CDR2 from the germline V gene are MNHEY and SVGAGI. Trimming stripped 2 bases from V and 9 bases from J, with 17 bases between. CDR3 sequence reads: CASSYSRGDAATIYF. As DNA, the CDR3 is TGTGCCAGCAGTTACAGCAGGGGTGATGCGGCCACCATATATTTT.

The gene calls are TRBV4-1 and TRBJ2-5; TRBD2 aligns across 9 bases. The CDR3 has 16 residues. Germline-derived CDR1 and CDR2 are MGHRA and YSYEKL. After removal of 4 bases from V and 6 bases from J, the junction contained 12 bases not matched to a gene. The CDR3 sequence is CASSPPSLAGDKTQYF. DNA for the CDR3: TGCGCCAGCAGCCCACCCTCGTTAGCGGGGGATAAGACCCAGTACTTC.

At least ten counts were recorded for this clonotype. This rearrangement joins TRBV3-1 to TRBJ1-2; D is perhaps TRBD1 (5 bases). Germline CDR1 and CDR2: LGHDT and YNNKEL (reference sequence). The germline V and J ends were trimmed by 3 bases and 5 bases, with 13 bases remaining between them. The CDR3 sequence is 14 residues long. The CDR3 DNA is TGTGCCAGCAGCCAGCGGGACGGCGTATATGGCTACACCTTC. Translating it yields CASSQRDGVYGYTF.

This clonotype has just a few counts. The chain combines TRBV6-2 or TRBV6-3 with TRBJ2-7; TRBD1 agrees at 7 bases. After removal of 5 bases from V and 2 bases from J, the junction contained 12 bases not matched to a gene. This CDR3 has 16 residues. Germline V gene sequence: CDR1 MNHEY, CDR2 SVGEGT. The CDR3 spells CASSEIRDSETYEQYF. The CDR3 DNA reads as TGTGCCAGCAGTGAGATCCGGGACAGCGAAACCTACGAGCAGTACTTC.

In DNA form, the CDR3 reads TGTGCCAGCAGTGGGACAGGGGAAGGGCAGTTCTTC. Amino acid sequence: CASSGTGEGQFF. The rearrangement uses TRBV6-2 or TRBV6-3 and TRBJ2-1, with 10 bases that match TRBD1. The CDR3 sequence is 12 residues long. CDR1 and CDR2 (germline): MNHEY, SVGEGT. V was clipped by 5 bases and J by 12 bases; unmatched bases: 4.

Only a few counts were recorded for this clonotype. The chain combines TRBV29-1 with TRBJ2-2; 7 bases agree with TRBD1. Trimming cost V 7 bases and J 6 bases; bases outside gene matches: 11. The CDR3 has 14 residues. The germline V gene has CDR1 SQVTM and CDR2 ANQGSEA. This CDR3 is CSAIRQGNAGELFF. The CDR3, as DNA: TGCAGCGCAATTAGACAGGGTAACGCCGGGGAGCTGTTTTTT.

This clonotype was picked up many times. At one of its ends the junction is not consistent with the germline gene, which may arise from a read error. J is TRBJ2-3 and V is TRBV7-7; the D gene is possibly TRBD2 (6 bases). This CDR3 region has 14 residues. Germline CDR1 SSHAT, CDR2 FNYEAQ (reference sequence). CDR3 residues: CASSPPGLQDTQYF. The CDR3 nucleotides read TGTGCTAGCAGCCCACCGGGACTCCAGGATACGCAGTATTTT.

V gene TRBV20-1 combines with J gene TRBJ2-1; 14 bases are a match to TRBD2. The germline V gene encodes CDR1 DFQATT and CDR2 SNEGSKA (reference sequence). The CDR3 spans 17 residues. V was clipped by 4 bases and J by 8 bases; unmatched bases: 13. The CDR3 nucleotides are TGCAGTGCTATTCCAATACAGACTAGCGGGGGGGCCCATGAGCAGTTCTTC. Its translation is CSAIPIQTSGGAHEQFF.

The chain recombines TRBV4-1 with TRBJ1-1; tentative D call: TRBD1 (6 bases). CDR3 length equals 15 residues. V was trimmed by 5 bases and J by 2 bases, leaving 15 bases between them. The germline V gene encodes CDR1 MGHRA and CDR2 YSYEKL. This chain's CDR3 is CASSTIQGSNTEAFF. The CDR3 DNA reads TGCGCCAGCAGCACGATACAGGGTTCCAACACTGAAGCTTTCTTT.

This clonotype occurred many times. This chain connects TRBV15 to TRBJ1-1, with D possibly being TRBD1 (5 bases). This CDR3 contains 15 residues. V was shortened by 1 base and J by 3 bases, with 12 bases between the two germline ends. Germline V gene sequence: CDR1 LNHNV, CDR2 YYDKDF (reference sequence). CDR3 protein: CATSRAMEGYTEAFF. The CDR3 DNA follows: TGTGCCACCAGCAGAGCAATGGAGGGGTACACTGAAGCTTTCTTT. The full variable domain, its missing parts supplied by reference TRBV15 and TRBJ1-1, is DAMVIQNPRYQVTQFGKPVTLSCSQTLNHNVMYWYQQKSSQAPKLLFHYYDKDFNNEADTPDNFQSRRPNTSFCFLDIRSPGLGDTAMYLCATSRAMEGYTEAFFGQGTRLTVV.

The rearrangement uses TRBV3-1 and TRBJ2-7, with 7 bases fitting TRBD2. V was pared by 1 base and J by 4 bases, with 4 bases of the junction left unmatched. This CDR3 is 14 amino acids long. From germline, CDR1 is LGHDT and CDR2 YNNKEL (reference sequence). Here the CDR3 reads CASSQGTGGYEQYF. The CDR3 DNA follows: TGTGCCAGCAGCCAAGGGACGGGGGGATACGAGCAGTACTTC.

A single count supports this clonotype. J is TRBJ2-7 and V is TRBV6-2 or TRBV6-3, with TRBD1 matching over 9 bases. Unmatched junction bases numbered 9, after V lost 4 bases and J lost 5 bases. Germline-derived CDR1 and CDR2 are MNHEY and SVGEGT. The CDR3 length is 15 residues. This chain's CDR3 is CASSSVRDREDEQYF. Written as DNA, the CDR3 is TGTGCCAGCAGTTCGGTCCGGGACAGGGAGGACGAGCAGTACTTC.